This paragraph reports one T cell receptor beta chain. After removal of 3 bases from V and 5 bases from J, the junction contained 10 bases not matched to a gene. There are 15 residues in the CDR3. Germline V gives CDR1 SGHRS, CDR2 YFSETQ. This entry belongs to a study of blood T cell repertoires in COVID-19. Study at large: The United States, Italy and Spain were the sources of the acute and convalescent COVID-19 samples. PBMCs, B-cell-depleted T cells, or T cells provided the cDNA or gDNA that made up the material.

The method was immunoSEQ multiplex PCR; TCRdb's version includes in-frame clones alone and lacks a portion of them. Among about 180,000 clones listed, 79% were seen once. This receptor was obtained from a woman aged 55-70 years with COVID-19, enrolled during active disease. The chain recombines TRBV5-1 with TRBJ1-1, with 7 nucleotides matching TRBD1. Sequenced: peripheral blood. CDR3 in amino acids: CASSYNRGEGTEAFF. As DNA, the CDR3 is TGCGCCAGCAGCTACAACAGGGGTGAGGGAACTGAAGCTTTCTTT.